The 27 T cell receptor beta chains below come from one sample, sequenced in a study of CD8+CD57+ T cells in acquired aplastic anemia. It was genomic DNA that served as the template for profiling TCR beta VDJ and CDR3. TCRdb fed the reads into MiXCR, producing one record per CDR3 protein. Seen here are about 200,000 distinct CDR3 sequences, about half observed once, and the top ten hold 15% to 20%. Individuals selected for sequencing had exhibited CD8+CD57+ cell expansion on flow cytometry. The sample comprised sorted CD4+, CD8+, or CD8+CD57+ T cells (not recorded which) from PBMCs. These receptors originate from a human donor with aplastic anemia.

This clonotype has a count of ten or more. The CDR3 reads CASSLWGQGINEQFF. CDR3 DNA sequence: TGTGCCAGCAGCTTGTGGGGACAGGGTATCAATGAGCAGTTCTTC. V usage is TRBV5-8 and J usage is TRBJ2-1; 9 nucleotides line up with TRBD1. CDR3 length: 15 residues. Trimming removed 1 base from V and 6 bases from J; junction bases left unmatched: 5. Germline V CDR1 and CDR2: SGHTS, YDEGEE.

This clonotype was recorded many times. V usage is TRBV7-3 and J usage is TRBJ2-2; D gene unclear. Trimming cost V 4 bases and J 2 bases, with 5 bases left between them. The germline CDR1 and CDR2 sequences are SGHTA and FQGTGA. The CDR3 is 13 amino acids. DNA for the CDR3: TGTGCCAGCAGCTCACCTAACACCGGGGAGCTGTTTTTT. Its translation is CASSSPNTGELFF.

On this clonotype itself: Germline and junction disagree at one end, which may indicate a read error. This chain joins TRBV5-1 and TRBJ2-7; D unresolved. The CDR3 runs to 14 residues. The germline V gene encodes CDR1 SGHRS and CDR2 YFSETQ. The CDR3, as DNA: TGTGCCAGCAGCCCGCCTAGTGTGTCCTACGAGCAGTACTTC. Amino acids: CASSPPSVSYEQYF.

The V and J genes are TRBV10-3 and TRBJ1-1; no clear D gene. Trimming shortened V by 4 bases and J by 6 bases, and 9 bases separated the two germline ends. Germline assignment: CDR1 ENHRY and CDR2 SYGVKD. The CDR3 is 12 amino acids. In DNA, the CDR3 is TGTGCCATCAGTGGCGTAGTTTCTGAAGCTTTCTTT. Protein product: CAISGVVSEAFF.

The chain's CDR3 is CASSQAPPGGQLPYTQYF. CDR3 coding DNA: TGCGCCAGCAGCCAAGCACCCCCGGGGGGTCAACTACCTTATACGCAGTATTTT. This rearrangement joins TRBV5-1 to TRBJ2-3, with 7 bases matching TRBD2. The CDR3 extends over 18 amino acids. Losses at the gene ends were 4 bases for V and 7 bases for J; bases not matched to a gene: 21. From germline, CDR1 is SGHRS and CDR2 YFSETQ.

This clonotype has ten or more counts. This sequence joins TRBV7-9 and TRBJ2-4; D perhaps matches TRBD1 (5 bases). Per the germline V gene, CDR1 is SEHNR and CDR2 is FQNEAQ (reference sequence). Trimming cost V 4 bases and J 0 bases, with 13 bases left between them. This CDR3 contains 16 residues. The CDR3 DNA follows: TGTGCCAGCAGCTCAGACAGCCGGCTAGCCAAAAACATTCAGTACTTC. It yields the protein CASSSDSRLAKNIQYF.

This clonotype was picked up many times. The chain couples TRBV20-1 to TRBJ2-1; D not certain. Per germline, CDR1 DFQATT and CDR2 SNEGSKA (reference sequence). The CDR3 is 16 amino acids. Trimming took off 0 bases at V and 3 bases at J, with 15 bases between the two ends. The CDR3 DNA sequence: TGCAGTGCTAGAGATCCGAAGGGTATCGGCTACAATGAGCAGTTCTTC. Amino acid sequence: CSARDPKGIGYNEQFF.

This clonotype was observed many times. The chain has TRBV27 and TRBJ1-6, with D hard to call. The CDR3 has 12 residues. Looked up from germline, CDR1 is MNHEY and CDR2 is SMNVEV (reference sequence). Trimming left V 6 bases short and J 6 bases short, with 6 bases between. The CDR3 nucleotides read TGTGCCAGCAGCTCCGCTAATTCACCCCTCCACTTT. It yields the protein CASSSANSPLHF.

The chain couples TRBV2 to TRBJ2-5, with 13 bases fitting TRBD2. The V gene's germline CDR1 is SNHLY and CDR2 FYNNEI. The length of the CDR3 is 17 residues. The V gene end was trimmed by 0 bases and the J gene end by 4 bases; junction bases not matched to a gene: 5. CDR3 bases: TGTGCCAGCAGTGAAGCGAAACTAGCGGGGGGGCCAGAGACCCAGTACTTC. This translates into CASSEAKLAGGPETQYF.

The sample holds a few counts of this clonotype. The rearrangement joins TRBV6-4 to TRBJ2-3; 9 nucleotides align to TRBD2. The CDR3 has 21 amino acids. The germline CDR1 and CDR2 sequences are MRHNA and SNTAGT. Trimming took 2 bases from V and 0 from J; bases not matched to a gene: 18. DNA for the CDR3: TGTGCCAGCAGTGACCCTGGGTTGAGCCTAGCGGGGTTGGCTAGCACAGATACGCAGTATTTT. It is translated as CASSDPGLSLAGLASTDTQYF.

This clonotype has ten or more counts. The CDR3 here is CASSLRVAGGQETQYF. The CDR3 DNA is TGTGCCAGCAGCTTAAGGGTAGCGGGGGGCCAAGAGACCCAGTACTTC. The gene calls are TRBV11-2 and TRBJ2-5, with 10 bases that match TRBD2. The CDR3 sequence is 16 residues long. V lost 2 bases, J lost 1 base, and 4 bases stayed unmatched. Germline V CDR1 and CDR2: SGHAT, FQNNGV.

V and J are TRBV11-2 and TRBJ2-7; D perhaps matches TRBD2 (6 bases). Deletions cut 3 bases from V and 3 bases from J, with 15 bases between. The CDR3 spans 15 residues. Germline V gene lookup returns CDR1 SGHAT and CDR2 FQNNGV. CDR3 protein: CASSFGGAGNYEQYF. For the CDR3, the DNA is TGTGCCAGCAGCTTCGGGGGTGCTGGAAACTACGAGCAGTACTTC.

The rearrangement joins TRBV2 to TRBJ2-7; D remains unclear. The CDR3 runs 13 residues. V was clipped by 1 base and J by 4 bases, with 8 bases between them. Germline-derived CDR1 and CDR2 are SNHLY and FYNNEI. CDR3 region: CASSEVQSYEQYF. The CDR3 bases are TGTGCCAGCAGTGAAGTTCAGTCGTACGAGCAGTACTTC. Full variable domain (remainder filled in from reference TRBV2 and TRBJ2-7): EPEVTQTPSHQVTQMGQEVILRCVPISNHLYFYWYRQILGQKVEFLVSFYNNEISEKSEIFDDQFSVERPDGSNFTLKIRSTKLEDSAMYFCASSEVQSYEQYFGPGTRLTVT.

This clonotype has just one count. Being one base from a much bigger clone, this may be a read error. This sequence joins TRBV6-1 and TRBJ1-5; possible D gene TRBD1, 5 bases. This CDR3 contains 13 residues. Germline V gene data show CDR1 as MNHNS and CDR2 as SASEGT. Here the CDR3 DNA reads TGTGCCATCAGTGGGGCTCATGGTCAGCCCCAGCATTTT. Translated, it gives CAISGAHGQPQHF.

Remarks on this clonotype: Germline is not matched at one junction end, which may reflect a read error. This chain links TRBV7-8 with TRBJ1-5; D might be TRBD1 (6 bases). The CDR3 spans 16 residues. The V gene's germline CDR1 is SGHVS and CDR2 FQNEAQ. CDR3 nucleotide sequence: TGTGCCGGCAGCTTACACGGCAGGGGAAGTAATCAGCCCCAGCATTTT. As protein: CAGSLHGRGSNQPQHF.

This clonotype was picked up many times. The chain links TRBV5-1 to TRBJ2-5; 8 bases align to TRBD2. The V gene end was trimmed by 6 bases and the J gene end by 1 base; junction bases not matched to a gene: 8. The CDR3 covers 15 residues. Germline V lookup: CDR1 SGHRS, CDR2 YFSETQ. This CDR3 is CASKLGGGFQETQYF. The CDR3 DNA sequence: TGCGCCAGCAAGCTAGGCGGGGGGTTCCAAGAGACCCAGTACTTC.

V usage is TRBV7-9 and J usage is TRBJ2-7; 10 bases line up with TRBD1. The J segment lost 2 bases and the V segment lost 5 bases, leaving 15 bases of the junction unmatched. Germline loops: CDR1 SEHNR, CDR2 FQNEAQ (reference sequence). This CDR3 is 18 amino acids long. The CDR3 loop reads CASSQHQTGGRSPYEQYF. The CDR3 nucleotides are TGTGCCAGCAGCCAACATCAGACAGGGGGCCGTAGTCCCTACGAGCAGTACTTC.

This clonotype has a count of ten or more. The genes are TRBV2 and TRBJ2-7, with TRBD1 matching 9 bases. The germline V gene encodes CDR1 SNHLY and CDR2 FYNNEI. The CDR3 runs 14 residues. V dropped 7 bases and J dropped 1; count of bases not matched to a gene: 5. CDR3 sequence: CASMPGQGSYEQYF. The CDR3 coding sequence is TGTGCCAGCATGCCGGGACAGGGATCCTACGAGCAGTACTTC.

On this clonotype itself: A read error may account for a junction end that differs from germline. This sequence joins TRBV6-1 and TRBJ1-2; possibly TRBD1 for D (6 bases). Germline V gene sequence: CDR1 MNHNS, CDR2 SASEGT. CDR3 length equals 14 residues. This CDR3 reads CASSRSGGISGYAF. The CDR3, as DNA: TGTGCCAGCAGTCGGTCGGGGGGCATCTCCGGCTACGCCTTC.

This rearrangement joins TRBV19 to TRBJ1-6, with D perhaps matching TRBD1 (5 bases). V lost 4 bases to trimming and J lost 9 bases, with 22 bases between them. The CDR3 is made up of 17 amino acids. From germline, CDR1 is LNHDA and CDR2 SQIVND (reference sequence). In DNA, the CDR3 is TGTGCCAGTAGTAAGGGGACGGGGGAGAAAAAGGGTTCACCCCTCCACTTT. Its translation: CASSKGTGEKKGSPLHF.

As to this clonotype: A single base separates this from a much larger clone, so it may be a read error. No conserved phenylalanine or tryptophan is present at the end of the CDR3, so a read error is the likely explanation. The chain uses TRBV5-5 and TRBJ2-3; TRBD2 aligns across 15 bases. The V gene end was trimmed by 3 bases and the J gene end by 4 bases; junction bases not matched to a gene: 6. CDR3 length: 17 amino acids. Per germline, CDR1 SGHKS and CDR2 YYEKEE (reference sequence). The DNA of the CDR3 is TGTGCCAGCAGCTCGAGGACTAGCGGGGGGGAAGCAGATACGCAGTATTCT. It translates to CASSSRTSGGEADTQYS.

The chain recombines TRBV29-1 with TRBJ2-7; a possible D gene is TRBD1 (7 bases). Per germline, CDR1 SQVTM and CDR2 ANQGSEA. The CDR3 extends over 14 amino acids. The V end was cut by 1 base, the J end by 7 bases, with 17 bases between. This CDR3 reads CSVEGQGVTREQYF. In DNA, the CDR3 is TGCAGCGTTGAAGGGCAGGGGGTGACTAGGGAGCAGTACTTC.

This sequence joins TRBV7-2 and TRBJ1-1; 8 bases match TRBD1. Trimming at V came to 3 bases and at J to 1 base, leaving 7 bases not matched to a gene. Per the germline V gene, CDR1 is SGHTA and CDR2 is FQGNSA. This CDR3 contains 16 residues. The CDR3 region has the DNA TGTGCCAGCAGCTTTTGGACAGGGAAGTGGAACACTGAAGCTTTCTTT. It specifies CASSFWTGKWNTEAFF.

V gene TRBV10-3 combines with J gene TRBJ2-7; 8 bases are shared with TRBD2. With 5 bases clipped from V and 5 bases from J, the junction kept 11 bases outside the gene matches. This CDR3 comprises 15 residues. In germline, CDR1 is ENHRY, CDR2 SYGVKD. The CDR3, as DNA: TGTGCCATCAGTAAGACGCGGGGGGAAGCGGACGAGCAGTACTTC. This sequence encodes CAISKTRGEADEQYF.

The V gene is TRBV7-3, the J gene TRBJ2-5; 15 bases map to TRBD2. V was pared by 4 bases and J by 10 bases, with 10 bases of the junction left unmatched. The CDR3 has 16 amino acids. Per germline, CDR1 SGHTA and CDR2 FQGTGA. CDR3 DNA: TGTGCCAGCAGCTCGGGACTAGCGGGGGGTTTTGGTGTCCAGTACTTC. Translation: CASSSGLAGGFGVQYF.

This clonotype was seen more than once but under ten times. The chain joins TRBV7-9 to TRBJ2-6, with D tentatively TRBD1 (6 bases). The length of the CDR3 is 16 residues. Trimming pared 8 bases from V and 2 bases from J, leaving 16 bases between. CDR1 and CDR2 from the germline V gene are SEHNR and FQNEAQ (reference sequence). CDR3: CASSRLSGAGANVLTF. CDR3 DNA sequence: TGTGCCAGCTCACGTTTATCAGGGGCTGGGGCCAACGTCCTGACTTTC.

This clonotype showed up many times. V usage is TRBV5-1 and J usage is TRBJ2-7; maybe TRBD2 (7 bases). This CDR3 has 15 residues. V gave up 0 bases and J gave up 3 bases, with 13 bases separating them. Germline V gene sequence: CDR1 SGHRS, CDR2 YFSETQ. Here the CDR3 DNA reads TGCGCCAGCAGCTTGGCCGGGGGAGGGGGCTACGAGCAGTACTTC. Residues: CASSLAGGGGYEQYF.